Reported below is one TCR beta chain. Its binding antigen is unknown. Within one base of it there is no much larger clone, and no base qualities were kept. CDR1 and CDR2 are drawn from the germline V gene: SGHRS, YFSETQ. The CDR3 numbers 15 residues from cysteine through phenylalanine. Solely the CDR3 DNA is kept, with 45 bases framed from the first base. V gives up 3 bases and J gives up 2 bases, and the segment between their germline ends measures 14 bases. The data derive from a study of control samples from healthy donors and cancer patients (dated by TCRdb to 2019 to 2021). Library preparation was by the immunoSEQ multiplex PCR assay. TCRdb mirrors the immuneACCESS table, restricted to in-frame sequences. Some clones are absent from its copies; in checked studies, under half trace to an unresolved V gene, and the reason for the others is unknown. The table for this sample lists roughly 150,000 clones; 89% of them were counted only once. The ten top clones hold 4% to 5.5% of the sample.

This TCR derives from a man younger than 40 in good health. The V and J genes are TRBV5-1 and TRBJ2-5; the D gene is perhaps TRBD1, on 7 matching bases. Sequences were obtained from blood. The CDR3 region has the sequence CASSSGGGGQETQYF. The DNA sequence is as follows: TGCGCCAGCAGCTCCGGAGGGGGCGGTCAAGAGACCCAGTACTTC.